A single TCR beta chain is shown here with its context. This record belongs to a study of blood T cell repertoires in COVID-19. Looking at the study overall: Researchers got acute and convalescent COVID-19 samples from the United States, Italy and Spain. Sources were T cells, B-cell-depleted T cells, or PBMCs; the material itself was cDNA or gDNA.

Authors' data handling: Estimation of nucleated cell counts was performed using reference gene primer amplification. The method was immunoSEQ multiplex PCR; TCRdb's version includes in-frame clones alone and lacks a portion of them. The V and J calls and clone size come from that table; D and trimming were worked out from the DNA. Among tens of thousands of clones listed, roughly 76% were seen once. Seattle's cohort entered during active infection and was followed longitudinally. Trimming removed 6 bases from V and 0 bases from J, with 17 bases in between. The CDR3 totals 16 residues. CDR1 and CDR2 (germline): KGHSH, LQKENI.

The origin of this receptor is an elderly man with COVID-19, enrolled during active disease. The chain has TRBV18 and TRBJ1-1; D perhaps matches TRBD1 (6 bases). The sequenced sample was peripheral blood. CDR3 DNA: TGTGCCAGCTCGCCTAGACAGGATATCATGAACACTGAAGCTTTCTTT. It codes for CASSPRQDIMNTEAFF.